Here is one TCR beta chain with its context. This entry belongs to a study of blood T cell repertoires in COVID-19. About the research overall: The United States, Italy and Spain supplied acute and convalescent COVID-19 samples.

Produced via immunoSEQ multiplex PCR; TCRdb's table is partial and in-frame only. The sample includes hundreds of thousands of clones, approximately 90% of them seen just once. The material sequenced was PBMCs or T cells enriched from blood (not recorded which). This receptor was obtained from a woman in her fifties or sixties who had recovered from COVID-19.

The chain's CDR3 is CASSVGNRENEQFF. In DNA form, the CDR3 reads TGTGCCAGCAGCGTAGGGAACAGGGAGAATGAGCAGTTCTTC. The V and J genes are TRBV9 and TRBJ2-1, with a tentative D call TRBD1 (6 bases). Germline V CDR1 and CDR2: SGDLS, YYNGEE. The CDR3 has 14 amino acids. Trimming stripped 0 bases from V and 7 bases from J, with 11 bases between.